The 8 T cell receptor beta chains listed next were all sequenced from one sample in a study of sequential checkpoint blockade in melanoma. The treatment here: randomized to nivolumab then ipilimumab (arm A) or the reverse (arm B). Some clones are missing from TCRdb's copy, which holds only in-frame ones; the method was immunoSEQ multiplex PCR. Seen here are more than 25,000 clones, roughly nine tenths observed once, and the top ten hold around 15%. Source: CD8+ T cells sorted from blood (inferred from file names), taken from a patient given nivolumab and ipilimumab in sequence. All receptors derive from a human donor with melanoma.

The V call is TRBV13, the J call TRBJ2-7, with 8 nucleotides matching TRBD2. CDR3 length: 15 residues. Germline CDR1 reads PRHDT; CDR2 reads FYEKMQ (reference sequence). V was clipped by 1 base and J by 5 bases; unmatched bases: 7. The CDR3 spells CASSLAGGGPNEQYV. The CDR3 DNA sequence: TGTGCCAGCAGCTTAGCGGGGGGGGGACCCAACGAGCAGTACGTC.

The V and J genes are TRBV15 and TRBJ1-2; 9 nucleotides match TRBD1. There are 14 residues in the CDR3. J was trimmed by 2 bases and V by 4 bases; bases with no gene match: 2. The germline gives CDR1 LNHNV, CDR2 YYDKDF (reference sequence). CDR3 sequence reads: CATSTDRGNYGYTF. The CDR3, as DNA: TGTGCCACCAGCACAGACAGGGGGAACTATGGCTACACCTTC. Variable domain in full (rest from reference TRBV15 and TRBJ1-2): DAMVIQNPRYQVTQFGKPVTLSCSQTLNHNVMYWYQQKSSQAPKLLFHYYDKDFNNEADTPDNFQSRRPNTSFCFLDIRSPGLGDTAMYLCATSTDRGNYGYTFGSGTRLTVV.

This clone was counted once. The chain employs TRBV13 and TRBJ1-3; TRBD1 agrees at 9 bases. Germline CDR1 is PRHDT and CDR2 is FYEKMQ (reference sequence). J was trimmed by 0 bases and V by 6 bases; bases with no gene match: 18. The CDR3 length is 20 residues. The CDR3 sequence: CASSLGDPRQGVSSGNTIYF. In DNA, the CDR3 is TGTGCCAGCAGTCTTGGGGACCCACGACAGGGGGTGAGCTCTGGAAACACCATATATTTT.

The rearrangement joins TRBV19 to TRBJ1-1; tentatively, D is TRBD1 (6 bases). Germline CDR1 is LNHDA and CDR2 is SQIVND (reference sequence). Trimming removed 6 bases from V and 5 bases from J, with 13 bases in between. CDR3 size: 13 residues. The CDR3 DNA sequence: TGTGCCAGTAGACAGGGTTCGTGGACTGAAGCTTTCTTT. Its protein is CASRQGSWTEAFF.

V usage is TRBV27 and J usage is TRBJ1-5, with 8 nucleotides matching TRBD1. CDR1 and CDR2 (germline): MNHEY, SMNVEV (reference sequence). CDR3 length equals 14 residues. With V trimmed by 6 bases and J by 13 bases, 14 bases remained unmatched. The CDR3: CASSLSGTGPSQHF. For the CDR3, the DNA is TGTGCCAGCAGCCTCTCCGGGACAGGACCCTCACAGCATTTT.

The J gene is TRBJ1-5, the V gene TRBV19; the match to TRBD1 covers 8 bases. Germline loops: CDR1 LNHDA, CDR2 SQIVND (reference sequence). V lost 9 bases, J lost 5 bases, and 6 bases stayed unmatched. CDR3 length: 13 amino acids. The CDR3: CASHPGGDQPQHF. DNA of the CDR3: TGTGCCAGCCATCCAGGGGGCGATCAGCCCCAGCATTTT. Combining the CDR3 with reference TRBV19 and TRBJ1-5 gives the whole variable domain DGGITQSPKYLFRKEGQNVTLSCEQNLNHDAMYWYRQDPGQGLRLIYYSQIVNDFQKGDIAEGYSVSREKKESFPLTVTSAQKNPTAFYLCASHPGGDQPQHFGDGTRLSIL.

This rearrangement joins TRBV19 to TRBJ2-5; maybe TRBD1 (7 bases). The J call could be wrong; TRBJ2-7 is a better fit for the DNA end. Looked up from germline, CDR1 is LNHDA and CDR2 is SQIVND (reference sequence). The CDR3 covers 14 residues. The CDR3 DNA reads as TGTGCCAGTAGTATCAGGGGGGCCTCCTACGAGCAGTACTTC. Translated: CASSIRGASYEQYF.

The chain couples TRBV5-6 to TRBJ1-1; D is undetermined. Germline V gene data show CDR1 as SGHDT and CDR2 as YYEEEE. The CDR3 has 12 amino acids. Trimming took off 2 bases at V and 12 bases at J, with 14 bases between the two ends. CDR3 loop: CASSFSVLDPFF. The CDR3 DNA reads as TGTGCCAGCAGCTTCTCCGTCCTAGACCCTTTCTTT.